This passage covers 21 T cell receptor beta chains from one sample sequenced in a study of blood T cells in healthy people across ages. Together with a sample-barcoded 5' primer, a J-beta primer mix was included in a second PCR lasting about 6 to 11 cycles. MiXCR was run by TCRdb on the 5' RACE reads, yielding one entry per CDR3 protein. The profile covers 1.5 million to 2 million distinct CDR3 sequences, with just under 50% appearing a single time and over 2% taken by the ten largest. Specimen: blood. The receptors come from a woman in her thirties or forties in good health.

This clonotype was seen at least ten times. The chain combines TRBV5-1 with TRBJ2-1, with TRBD1 as a possible D gene (5 bases). This CDR3 contains 17 residues. Per the germline V gene, CDR1 is SGHRS and CDR2 is YFSETQ. The V and J ends lost 2 bases and 1 base respectively, with 16 bases between them. The CDR3 DNA follows: TGCGCCAGCAGCTTAATCCCAGGGTTTGTATCCTACAATGAGCAGTTCTTC. It encodes CASSLIPGFVSYNEQFF.

The chain carries TRBV5-1 and TRBJ2-3; D is unclear. Trimming took 0 bases from V and 6 from J, leaving 20 bases between them. The CDR3 has 17 amino acids. Per germline, CDR1 SGHRS and CDR2 YFSETQ. The CDR3 region has the DNA TGCGCCAGCAGCTTGGACGCCGGGCGCTTGACCTTGGATACGCAGTATTTT. Amino acid sequence: CASSLDAGRLTLDTQYF. The full variable domain, completed using reference TRBV5-1 and TRBJ2-3, is KAGVTQTPRYLIKTRGQQVTLSCSPISGHRSVSWYQQTPGQGLQFLFEYFSETQRNKGNFPGRFSGRQFSNSRSEMNVSTLELGDSALYLCASSLDAGRLTLDTQYFGPGTRLTVL.

The chain recombines TRBV28 with TRBJ1-4, with D possibly TRBD1 on 6 matching bases. V was shortened by 3 bases and J by 4 bases, with 12 bases between the two germline ends. The CDR3 runs to 15 residues. The V gene's germline CDR1 is MDHEN and CDR2 SYDVKM. The CDR3 is CASSLSGAGNEKLFF. The CDR3 DNA reads as TGTGCCAGCAGTTTGTCGGGGGCTGGTAATGAAAAACTGTTTTTT.

This clonotype was seen a handful of times. The chain recombines TRBV10-3 with TRBJ2-5; perhaps TRBD2 as D (6 bases). From germline, CDR1 is ENHRY and CDR2 SYGVKD. V was trimmed by 3 bases and J by 5 bases, leaving 10 bases between them. The CDR3 extends over 13 amino acids. The DNA for the CDR3 is TGTGCCATCAGTGATGCGGGGCGGGAGACCCAGTACTTC. Amino acids: CAISDAGRETQYF.

V is TRBV7-2 and J is TRBJ2-1; 10 bases agree with TRBD2. Germline CDR1 reads SGHTA; CDR2 reads FQGNSA. After removal of 1 base from V and 6 bases from J, the junction contained 6 bases not matched to a gene. The CDR3 has 16 residues. In nucleotides, the CDR3 is TGTGCCAGCAGCTTAGAACGGGCTAGCGGGGGCAATGAGCAGTTCTTC. Protein product: CASSLERASGGNEQFF.

The V call is TRBV29-1, the J call TRBJ1-1; D is ambiguous. The V gene lost 7 bases and the J gene lost 1 base, with 13 bases spanning the gap. CDR3 length equals 13 residues. Germline CDR1 and CDR2: SQVTM and ANQGSEA. This CDR3 is CSAENVANTEAFF. CDR3 sequence (DNA): TGCAGCGCAGAGAATGTGGCGAACACTGAAGCTTTCTTT. The full variable domain, with the rest looked up from reference TRBV29-1 and TRBJ1-1, is SAVISQKPSRDICQRGTSLTIQCQVDSQVTMMFWYRQQPGQSLTLIATANQGSEATYESGFVIDKFPISRPNLTFSTLTVSNMSPEDSSIYLCSAENVANTEAFFGQGTRLTVV.

CDR3 coding DNA: TGTGCCAGCTTACCCGGCAGGGGGGTCTACAATGAGCAGTTCTTC. This sequence encodes CASLPGRGVYNEQFF. This chain joins TRBV6-1 and TRBJ2-1, with D perhaps matching TRBD1 (7 bases). Germline CDR1 and CDR2: MNHNS and SASEGT. This CDR3 has 15 residues. The germline V and J ends were trimmed by 8 bases and 3 bases, with 17 bases remaining between them.

As for this clonotype: At one end, the junction sequence differs from germline, possibly due to a read error. V is TRBV7-2 and J is TRBJ2-5; 15 bases map to TRBD2. CDR1 is SGHTA, CDR2 FQGNSA, per germline. The CDR3 extends over 16 amino acids. CDR3 DNA: TGTGCCAGCAGCCAGGGACTAGCGGGGGGACAAGAGACCAAGTACTTC. Protein product: CASSQGLAGGQETKYF.

The genes are TRBV4-2 and TRBJ2-6; possibly TRBD2 for D (6 bases). The CDR3 sequence is 19 residues long. The V end lost 0 bases, the J end lost 0 bases, and 15 bases lay between the germline ends. Germline CDR1 reads LGHNA; CDR2 reads YNFKEQ. CDR3 nucleotides: TGTGCCAGCAGCCAAGAACGGAGGACTACCAGCTCTGGGGCCAACGTCCTGACTTTC. It is translated as CASSQERRTTSSGANVLTF.

The chain employs TRBV27 and TRBJ1-2, with D tentatively TRBD1 (5 bases). Germline loops: CDR1 MNHEY, CDR2 SMNVEV (reference sequence). This CDR3 is built from 12 residues. The V and J ends lost 3 bases and 7 bases respectively, with 9 bases between them. In nucleotides, the CDR3 is TGTGCCAGCAGTTTTCCCGGGGGTGGCTACACCTTC. The encoded protein is CASSFPGGGYTF.

This sequence joins TRBV7-9 and TRBJ1-6; 7 positions agree with TRBD1. Trimming cost V 5 bases and J 7 bases; bases outside gene matches: 8. Germline assignment: CDR1 SEHNR and CDR2 FQNEAQ (reference sequence). The CDR3 is made up of 15 amino acids. The CDR3 nucleotides are TGTGCCAGCAGCCTGGACAGGTCGATAAATTCACCCCTCCACTTT. Translating gives CASSLDRSINSPLHF.

This clonotype was seen a few times. The chain couples TRBV7-2 to TRBJ2-4, with D perhaps TRBD1 or TRBD2 (5 bases each). The CDR3 length is 15 residues. Looked up from germline, CDR1 is SGHTA and CDR2 is FQGNSA. V was clipped by 0 bases and J by 0 bases, with 6 bases between them. This CDR3 reads CASSLAGTAKNIQYF. The CDR3 DNA follows: TGTGCCAGCAGCTTAGCGGGGACAGCCAAAAACATTCAGTACTTC.

The chain uses TRBV20-1 and TRBJ1-2, with TRBD1 identical over 9 bases. Germline-derived CDR1 and CDR2 are DFQATT and SNEGSKA (reference sequence). This CDR3 spans 14 amino acids. With V trimmed by 5 bases and J by 8 bases, 12 bases remained unmatched. Written as DNA, the CDR3 is TGCAGTGCTTACTCAGGGACAGGGAAGATAGGCTACACCTTC. Its translation is CSAYSGTGKIGYTF.

This chain links TRBV28 with TRBJ2-3; unclear D gene. V lost 7 bases, J lost 5 bases, and 25 bases lay in between. The CDR3 runs 17 residues. CDR1 and CDR2 (germline): MDHEN, SYDVKM. CDR3 residues: CASIFVLARTELDTQYF. The CDR3 DNA is TGTGCCAGCATCTTCGTACTCGCGAGGACGGAGTTAGATACGCAGTATTTT. The full variable domain, its missing parts supplied by reference TRBV28 and TRBJ2-3, is DVKVTQSSRYLVKRTGEKVFLECVQDMDHENMFWYRQDPGLGLRLIYFSYDVKMKEKGDIPEGYSVSREKKERFSLILESASTNQTSMYLCASIFVLARTELDTQYFGPGTRLTVL.

In this sample, this clonotype turned up a few times. The J gene is TRBJ2-5, the V gene TRBV7-2, with D tentatively TRBD2 (6 bases). The germline V gene has CDR1 SGHTA and CDR2 FQGNSA. The CDR3 consists of 16 residues. Trimming removed 5 bases at V and 5 bases at J, with 21 bases between. Here the CDR3 reads CASSPGPLANSETQYF. The CDR3 DNA is TGTGCCAGCAGCCCAGGGCCACTAGCAAATTCGGAGACCCAGTACTTC.

J is TRBJ2-7 and V is TRBV28; a possible D gene is TRBD2 (6 bases). Germline CDR1 reads MDHEN; CDR2 reads SYDVKM. CDR3 length: 15 amino acids. Deletions cut 3 bases from V and 1 base from J, with 13 bases between. CDR3 in DNA: TGTGCCAGCAGTTTTATGGGGGGTCGATCCTACGAGCAGTACTTC. It encodes CASSFMGGRSYEQYF.

This clonotype was seen a handful of times. The chain employs TRBV15 and TRBJ2-5; possible D gene TRBD1, 6 bases. Germline loops: CDR1 LNHNV, CDR2 YYDKDF (reference sequence). The CDR3 contains 14 residues. With 6 bases removed from V and 5 bases from J, the gap between germline ends came to 16 bases. Written as DNA, the CDR3 is TGTGCCACCAGGCAGGGGCCCTTATCCGAGACCCAGTACTTC. This codes for CATRQGPLSETQYF.

The chain carries TRBV10-3 and TRBJ2-5; D might be TRBD1 (7 bases). In germline, CDR1 is ENHRY, CDR2 SYGVKD. The CDR3 runs 15 residues. V was pared by 6 bases and J by 2 bases, with 16 bases between. The CDR3 DNA reads as TGTGCCATCAGGAACAGGGGACTCCCTCAAGAGACCCAGTACTTC. Translating it yields CAIRNRGLPQETQYF.

The chain employs TRBV7-8 and TRBJ2-2; D ambiguous. V was pared by 2 bases and J by 4 bases, with 17 bases between. CDR1 and CDR2 from the germline V gene are SGHVS and FQNEAQ. This CDR3 contains 17 residues. The CDR3 nucleotides read TGTGCCAGCAGCTTAATCCAGGTCCTCTTGGGCACCGGGGAGCTGTTTTTT. It encodes CASSLIQVLLGTGELFF.

This clonotype was recorded a few times. The CDR3 protein is CASSWDRKGDTQYF. The CDR3 bases are TGTGCCAGCAGCTGGGACAGGAAAGGAGATACGCAGTATTTT. The chain employs TRBV9 and TRBJ2-3; 8 nucleotides match TRBD1. Germline V gene sequence: CDR1 SGDLS, CDR2 YYNGEE. The CDR3 runs to 14 residues. Germline trimming cut 4 bases from V and 5 bases from J; bases unmatched to any gene: 6.

J is TRBJ2-6 and V is TRBV7-2; D is unresolved. V was cut by 3 bases and J by 5 bases, with 5 bases left in between. The germline V gene has CDR1 SGHTA and CDR2 FQGNSA. The CDR3 has 13 residues. CDR3 sequence (DNA): TGTGCCAGCAGCTTTGGTAGGGCCAACGTCCTGACTTTC. It codes for CASSFGRANVLTF.